The clone carrying this TCR beta chain was seen a few times. Its target is not known. TCRdb analysed the reads with MiXCR anew, one entry per CDR3 protein. The sample has roughly 280,000 distinct CDR3 sequences; approximately 8.3% are singletons. This entry belongs to a study of T cell repertoires in cytomegalovirus infection. V was clipped by 6 bases and J by 4 bases, with 12 bases between them. The CDR3 has 13 residues. Study-wide points: The ex vivo response showed dominance by HLA-C-restricted CMV-specific TCR beta clonotypes.

Material for sequencing was PBMCs. The chain recombines TRBV12-3 or TRBV12-4 with TRBJ1-2, with D hard to call. This clonotype originated in a human donor in good health (CMV status not recorded). Some clones in this sample may be carry-over from other donors' samples. DNA of the CDR3: TGTGCCAGCAGCCCTACGGACGCCTATGGCTACACCTTC. As protein: CASSPTDAYGYTF.